This TCR beta chain derives from a study of neurological immune-mediated disorders. The time point is: longitudinal time-point 2. The CDR3 extends over 15 amino acids. Germline lookup yields CDR1 KGHSH and CDR2 LQKENI. Trimming cost V 3 bases and J 1 base, with 12 bases left between them. This clonotype was seen many times. MiXCR, applied by TCRdb to the 5' RACE reads, yields one record per CDR3 protein. The top ten clones hold approximately 7.9% of a sample with about 80,000 distinct CDR3 sequences, 4.5% to 7.5% of them seen once. J is TRBJ1-1 and V is TRBV18; D remains ambiguous. This clonotype was obtained from a woman in her sixties with multiple sclerosis. The specimen was PBMCs. The CDR3 DNA sequence: TGTGCCAGCTCACCTCCAAATTTGGGGAACACTGAAGCTTTCTTT. This sequence encodes CASSPPNLGNTEAFF. The complete variable domain, with remaining parts taken from reference TRBV18 and TRBJ1-1, reads NAGVMQNPRHLVRRRGQEARLRCSPMKGHSHVYWYRQLPEEGLKFMVYLQKENIIDESGMPKERFSAEFPKEGPSILRIQQVVRGDSAAYFCASSPPNLGNTEAFFGQGTRLTVV.